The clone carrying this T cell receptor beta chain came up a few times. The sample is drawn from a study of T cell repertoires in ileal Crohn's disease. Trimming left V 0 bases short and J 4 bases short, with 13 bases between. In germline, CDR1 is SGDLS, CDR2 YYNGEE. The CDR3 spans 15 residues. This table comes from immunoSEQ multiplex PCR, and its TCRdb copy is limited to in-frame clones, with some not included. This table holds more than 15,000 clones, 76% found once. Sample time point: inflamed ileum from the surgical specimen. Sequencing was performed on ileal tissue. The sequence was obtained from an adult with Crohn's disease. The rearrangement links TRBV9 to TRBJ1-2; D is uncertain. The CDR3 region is CASSVVDTLSYGYTF. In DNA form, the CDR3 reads TGTGCCAGCAGCGTAGTTGACACTCTCAGCTATGGCTACACCTTC. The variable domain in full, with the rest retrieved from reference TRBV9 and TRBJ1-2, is DSGVTQTPKHLITATGQRVTLRCSPRSGDLSVYWYQQSLDQGLQFLIQYYNGEERAKGNILERFSAQQFPDLHSELNLSSLELGDSALYFCASSVVDTLSYGYTFGSGTRLTVV.